This T cell receptor beta chain was sequenced in a study of glioma-infiltrating T cells. Regarding the study as a whole: CDR3 overlap between tissue and blood was very small. Gliomas, especially low-grade, showed above-expected tissue-blood divergence; non-neoplastic patients showed below.

Notes on this clonotype: Its antigen remains unidentified.

This CDR3 spans 17 amino acids. J lost 8 bases, V lost 7 bases, and 16 bases had no gene match. Per germline, CDR1 MNHNY and CDR2 SVGAGI (reference sequence). Using RNA template, CDR3s of TCR alpha and beta were amplified with iRepertoire arm-PCR. One-step reverse transcription and amplification started from roughly 100-400 ng of tissue mRNA or PBMC total RNA. Via MiXCR, TCRdb re-called the multiplex PCR reads, giving one row per CDR3 protein. The sample records some 160,000 distinct CDR3 sequences, around 40% being singletons. This chain links TRBV6-6 with TRBJ2-1, with TRBD2 matching 11 bases. The sequenced sample consisted of glioma tissue, nonneoplastic brain tissue, or PBMCs (not recorded which). The receptor was derived from a human donor with low-grade glioma or glioblastoma, undergoing nonglioma brain surgery, or in good health (not recorded which). In nucleotides, the CDR3 is TGTGCCAGCAACACAAGGAGCTTACTAGCGGGAGAGGATGAGCAGTTCTTC. Translation gives CASNTRSLLAGEDEQFF.